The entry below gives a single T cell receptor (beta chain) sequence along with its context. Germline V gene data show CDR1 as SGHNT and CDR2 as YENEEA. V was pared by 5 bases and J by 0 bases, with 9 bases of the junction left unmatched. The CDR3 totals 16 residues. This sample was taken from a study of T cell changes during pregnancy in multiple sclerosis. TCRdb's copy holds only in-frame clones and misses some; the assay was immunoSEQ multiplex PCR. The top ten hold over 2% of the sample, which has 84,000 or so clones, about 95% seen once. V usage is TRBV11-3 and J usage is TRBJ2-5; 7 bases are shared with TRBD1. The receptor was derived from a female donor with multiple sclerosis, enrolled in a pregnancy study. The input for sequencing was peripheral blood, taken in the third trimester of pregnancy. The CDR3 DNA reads TGTGCCAGCAGCCAGGGGGTACAGGGAGACCAAGAGACCCAGTACTTC. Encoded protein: CASSQGVQGDQETQYF.